The T cell receptor (beta chain) under discussion was sequenced for a study of patients and donors after allogeneic stem cell transplantation. Only a few counts were recorded for this clonotype. MiXCR, run by TCRdb on the RT-PCR reads, gives a single entry per CDR3 protein. This repertoire shows roughly 40,000 distinct CDR3 sequences, roughly 30% found once; its top ten account for more than 70%. The clonotype was recovered from a human donor who was either an allogeneic HSCT recipient or a stem cell or donor lymphocyte infusion donor (not recorded which). It is not recorded whose cells these are; they may come from a transplant donor. Sequencing used blood, either unsorted or a sorted T cell fraction (not recorded which).

CDR3 sequence (DNA): TGTGCCACCAGCAGAGATAGAGGGGCTTGGACAGATACGCAGTATTTT. It specifies CATSRDRGAWTDTQYF. The chain combines TRBV15 with TRBJ2-3, with D perhaps TRBD1 or TRBD2 (5 bases each). This CDR3 has 16 residues. The V end was cut by 0 bases, the J end by 3 bases, with 13 bases between. Germline-derived CDR1 and CDR2 are LNHNV and YYDKDF (reference sequence).